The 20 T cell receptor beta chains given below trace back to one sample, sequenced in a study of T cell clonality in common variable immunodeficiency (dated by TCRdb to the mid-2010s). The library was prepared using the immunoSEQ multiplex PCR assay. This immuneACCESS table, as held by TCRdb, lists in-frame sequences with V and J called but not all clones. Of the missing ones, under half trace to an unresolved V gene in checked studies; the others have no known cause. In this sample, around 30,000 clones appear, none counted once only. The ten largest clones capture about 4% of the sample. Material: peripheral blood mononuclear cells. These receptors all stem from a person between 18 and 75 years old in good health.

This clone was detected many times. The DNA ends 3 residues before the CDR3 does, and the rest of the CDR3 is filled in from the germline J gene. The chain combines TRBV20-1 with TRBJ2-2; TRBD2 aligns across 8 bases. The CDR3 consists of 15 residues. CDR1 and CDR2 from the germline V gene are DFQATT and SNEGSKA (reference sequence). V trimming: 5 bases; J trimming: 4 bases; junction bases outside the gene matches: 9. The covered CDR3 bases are TGCAGTGCTCCTAGAGCGGGAGAAGGCACCGGGGAG. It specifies CSAPRAGEGTGE. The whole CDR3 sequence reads CSAPRAGEGTGELFF.

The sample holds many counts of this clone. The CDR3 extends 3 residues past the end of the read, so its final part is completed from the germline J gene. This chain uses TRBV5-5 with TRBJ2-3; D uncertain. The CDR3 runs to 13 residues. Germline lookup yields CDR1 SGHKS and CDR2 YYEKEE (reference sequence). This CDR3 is CASSRTSVGPQYF. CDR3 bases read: TGTGCCAGCAGCCGAACATCTGTTGGGCCG. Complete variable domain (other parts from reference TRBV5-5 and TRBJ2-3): DAGVTQSPTHLIKTRGQQVTLRCSPISGHKSVSWYQQVLGQGPQFIFQYYEKEERGRGNFPDRFSARQFPNYSSELNVNALLLGDSALYLCASSRTSVGPQYFGPGTRLTVL.

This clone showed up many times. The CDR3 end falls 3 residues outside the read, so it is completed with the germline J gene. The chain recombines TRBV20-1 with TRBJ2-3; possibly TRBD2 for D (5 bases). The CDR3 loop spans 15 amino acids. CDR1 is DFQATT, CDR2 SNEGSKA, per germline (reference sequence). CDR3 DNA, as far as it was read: TGCAGTGCTAGTAGATTCGGGCCGGATAGCGTAACG. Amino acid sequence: CSASRFGPDSVT. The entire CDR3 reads CSASRFGPDSVTQYF.

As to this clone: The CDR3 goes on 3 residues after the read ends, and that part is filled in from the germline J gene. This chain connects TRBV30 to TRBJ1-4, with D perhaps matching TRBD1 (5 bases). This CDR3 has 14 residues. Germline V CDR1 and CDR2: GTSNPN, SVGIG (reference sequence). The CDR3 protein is CASPHREGANVLFF. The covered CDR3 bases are TGTGCCTCCCCCCATAGGGAAGGGGCCAACGTA.

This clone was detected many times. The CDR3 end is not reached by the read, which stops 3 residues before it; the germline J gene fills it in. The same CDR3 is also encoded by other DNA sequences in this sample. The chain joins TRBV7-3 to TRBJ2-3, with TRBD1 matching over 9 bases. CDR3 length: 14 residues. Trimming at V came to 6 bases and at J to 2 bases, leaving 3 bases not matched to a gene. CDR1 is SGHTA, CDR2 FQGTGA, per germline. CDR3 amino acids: CASRRTGVTDTQYF. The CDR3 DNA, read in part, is TGTGCCAGCAGACGGACAGGGGTCACAGATACG.

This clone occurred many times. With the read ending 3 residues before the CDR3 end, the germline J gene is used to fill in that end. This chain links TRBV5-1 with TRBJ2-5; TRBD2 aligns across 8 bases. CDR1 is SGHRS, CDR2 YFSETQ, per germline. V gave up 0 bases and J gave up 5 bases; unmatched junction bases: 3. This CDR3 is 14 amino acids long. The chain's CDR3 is CASSLGLALETQYF. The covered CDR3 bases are TGCGCCAGCAGCTTGGGACTAGCGTTGGAGACC. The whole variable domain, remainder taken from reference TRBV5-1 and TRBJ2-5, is KAGVTQTPRYLIKTRGQQVTLSCSPISGHRSVSWYQQTPGQGLQFLFEYFSETQRNKGNFPGRFSGRQFSNSRSEMNVSTLELGDSALYLCASSLGLALETQYFGPGTRLLVL.

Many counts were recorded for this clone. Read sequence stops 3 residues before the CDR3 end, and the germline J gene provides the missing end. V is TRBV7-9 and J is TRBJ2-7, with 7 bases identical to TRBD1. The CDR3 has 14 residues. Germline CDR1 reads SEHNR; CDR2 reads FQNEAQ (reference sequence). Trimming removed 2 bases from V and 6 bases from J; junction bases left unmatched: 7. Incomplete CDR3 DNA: TGTGCCAGCAGCTTAAACAGGGGAAGCCTCGAG. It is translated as CASSLNRGSLE. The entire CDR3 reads CASSLNRGSLEQYF.

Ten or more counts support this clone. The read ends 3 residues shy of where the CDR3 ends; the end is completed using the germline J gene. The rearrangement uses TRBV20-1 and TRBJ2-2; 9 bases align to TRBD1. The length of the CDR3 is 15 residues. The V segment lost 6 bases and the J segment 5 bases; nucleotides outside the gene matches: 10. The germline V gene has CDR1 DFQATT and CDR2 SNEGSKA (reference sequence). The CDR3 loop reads CSARPGTGLTGELFF. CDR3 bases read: TGCAGTGCCCGACCAGGGACAGGGCTAACCGGGGAG.

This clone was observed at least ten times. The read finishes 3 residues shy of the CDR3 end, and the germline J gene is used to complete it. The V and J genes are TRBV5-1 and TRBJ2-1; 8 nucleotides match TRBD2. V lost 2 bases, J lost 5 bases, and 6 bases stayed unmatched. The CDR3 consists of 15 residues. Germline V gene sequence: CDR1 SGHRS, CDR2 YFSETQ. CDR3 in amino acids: CASSLGLAWNNEQFF. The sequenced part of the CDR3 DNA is TGCGCCAGCAGCTTAGGACTAGCCTGGAACAATGAG.

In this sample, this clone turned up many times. CDR3 bases read: TGTGCCAGCAGCTTTAGACAGGGGGCCACAGATACG. Its translation: CASSFRQGATDT. In full, the CDR3 is CASSFRQGATDTQYF. V is TRBV7-9 and J is TRBJ2-3; 10 bases map to TRBD1. Read sequence stops 3 residues before the CDR3 end, and the germline J gene provides the missing end. Germline V gene sequence: CDR1 SEHNR, CDR2 FQNEAQ (reference sequence). The CDR3 runs 15 residues. After removal of 3 bases from V and 2 bases from J, the junction contained 2 bases not matched to a gene.

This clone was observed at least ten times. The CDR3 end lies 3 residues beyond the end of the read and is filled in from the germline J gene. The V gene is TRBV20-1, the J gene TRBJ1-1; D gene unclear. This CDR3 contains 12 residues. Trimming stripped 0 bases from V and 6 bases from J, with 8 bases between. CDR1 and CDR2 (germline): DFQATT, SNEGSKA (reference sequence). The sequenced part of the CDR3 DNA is TGCAGTGCTAGAGATCAGGTGGCTGAA. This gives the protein CSARDQVAE. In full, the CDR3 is CSARDQVAEAFF.

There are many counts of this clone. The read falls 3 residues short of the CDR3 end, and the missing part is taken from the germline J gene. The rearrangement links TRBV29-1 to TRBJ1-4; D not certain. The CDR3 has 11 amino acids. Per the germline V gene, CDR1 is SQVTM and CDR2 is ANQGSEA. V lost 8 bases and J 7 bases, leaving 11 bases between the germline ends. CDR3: CSHSLGEKLFF. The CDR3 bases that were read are TGCAGCCATAGCCTTGGTGAAAAA. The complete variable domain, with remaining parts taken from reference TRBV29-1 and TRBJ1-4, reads SAVISQKPSRDICQRGTSLTIQCQVDSQVTMMFWYRQQPGQSLTLIATANQGSEATYESGFVIDKFPISRPNLTFSTLTVSNMSPEDSSIYLCSHSLGEKLFFGSGTQLSVL.

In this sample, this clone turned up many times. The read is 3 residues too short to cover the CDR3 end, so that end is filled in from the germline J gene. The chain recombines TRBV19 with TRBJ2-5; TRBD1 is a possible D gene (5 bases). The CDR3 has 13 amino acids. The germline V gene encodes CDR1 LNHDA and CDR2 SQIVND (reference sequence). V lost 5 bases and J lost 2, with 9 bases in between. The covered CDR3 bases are TGTGCCAGTAGTCCGACAGTTCAAGAGACC. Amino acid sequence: CASSPTVQET. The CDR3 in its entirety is CASSPTVQETQYF. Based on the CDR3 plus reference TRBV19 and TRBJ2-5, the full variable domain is DGGITQSPKYLFRKEGQNVTLSCEQNLNHDAMYWYRQDPGQGLRLIYYSQIVNDFQKGDIAEGYSVSREKKESFPLTVTSAQKNPTAFYLCASSPTVQETQYFGPGTRLLVL.

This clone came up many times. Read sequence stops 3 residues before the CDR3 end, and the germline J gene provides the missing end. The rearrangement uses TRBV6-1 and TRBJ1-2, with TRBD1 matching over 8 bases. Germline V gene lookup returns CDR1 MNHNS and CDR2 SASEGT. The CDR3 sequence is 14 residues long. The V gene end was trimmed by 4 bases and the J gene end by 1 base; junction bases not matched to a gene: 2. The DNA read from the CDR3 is TGTGCCAGCAGTGGGACAGGGATTAACTATGGC. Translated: CASSGTGINYG. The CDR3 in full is CASSGTGINYGYTF.

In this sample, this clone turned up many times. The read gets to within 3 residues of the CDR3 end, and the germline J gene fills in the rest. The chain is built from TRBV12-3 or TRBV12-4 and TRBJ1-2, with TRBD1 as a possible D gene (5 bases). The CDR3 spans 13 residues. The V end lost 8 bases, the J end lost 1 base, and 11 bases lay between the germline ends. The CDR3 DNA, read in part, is TGTGCCAGCGCCTCGACAGTTAACTATGGC. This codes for CASASTVNYG. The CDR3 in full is CASASTVNYGYTF.

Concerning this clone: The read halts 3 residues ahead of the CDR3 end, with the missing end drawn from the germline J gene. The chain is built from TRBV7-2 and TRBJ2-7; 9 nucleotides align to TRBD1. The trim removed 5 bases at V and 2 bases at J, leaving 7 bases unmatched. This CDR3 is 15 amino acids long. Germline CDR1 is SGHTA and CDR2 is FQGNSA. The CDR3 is CASSTGQGLAYEQYF. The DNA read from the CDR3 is TGTGCCAGCAGCACCGGACAGGGGCTCGCCTACGAG. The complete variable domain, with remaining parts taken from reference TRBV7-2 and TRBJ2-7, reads GAGVSQSPSNKVTEKGKDVELRCDPISGHTALYWYRQSLGQGLEFLIYFQGNSAPDKSGLPSDRFSAERTGGSVSTLTIQRTQQEDSAVYLCASSTGQGLAYEQYFGPGTRLTVT.

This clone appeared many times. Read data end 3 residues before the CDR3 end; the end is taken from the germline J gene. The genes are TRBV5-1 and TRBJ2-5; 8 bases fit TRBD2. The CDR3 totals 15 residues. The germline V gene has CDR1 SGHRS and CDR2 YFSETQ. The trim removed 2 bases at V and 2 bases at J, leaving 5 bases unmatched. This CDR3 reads CASSLSGSPQETQYF. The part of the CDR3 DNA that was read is TGCGCCAGCAGCTTAAGCGGGAGTCCTCAAGAGACC.

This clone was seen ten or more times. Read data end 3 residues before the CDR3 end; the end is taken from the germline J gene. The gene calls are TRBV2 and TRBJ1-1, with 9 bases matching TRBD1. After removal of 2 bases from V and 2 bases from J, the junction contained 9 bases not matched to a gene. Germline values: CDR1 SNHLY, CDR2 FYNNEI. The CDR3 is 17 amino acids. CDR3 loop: CASSEPRTGVLNTEAFF. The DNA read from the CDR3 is TGTGCCAGCAGTGAACCCCGGACAGGGGTCCTTAACACTGAA.

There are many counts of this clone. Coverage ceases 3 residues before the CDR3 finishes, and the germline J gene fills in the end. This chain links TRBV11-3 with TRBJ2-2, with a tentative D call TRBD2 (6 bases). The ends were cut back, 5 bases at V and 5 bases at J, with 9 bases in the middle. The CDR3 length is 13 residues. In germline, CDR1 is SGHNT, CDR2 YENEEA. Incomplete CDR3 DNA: TGTGCCAGCAGCCCACGGGGGACCGGGGAG. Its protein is CASSPRGTGE. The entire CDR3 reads CASSPRGTGELFF.

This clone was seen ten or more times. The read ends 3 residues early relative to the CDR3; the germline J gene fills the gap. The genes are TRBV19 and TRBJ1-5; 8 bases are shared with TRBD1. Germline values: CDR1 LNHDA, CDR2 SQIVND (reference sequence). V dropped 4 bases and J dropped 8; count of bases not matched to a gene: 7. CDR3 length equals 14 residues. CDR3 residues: CASSSRGPREPQHF. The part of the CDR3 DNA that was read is TGTGCCAGTAGTAGCAGGGGGCCCAGGGAGCCC.